One sample yielded the 11 T cell receptor beta chains listed below, sequenced in a study of T-cell memory formation after mild COVID-19. TCRdb itself ran the 5' RACE reads through MiXCR, one entry per CDR3 protein. Of 200,000 to 250,000 distinct CDR3 sequences listed, around a tenth are singletons. Material for sequencing was PBMCs or a T cell subset sorted from them (not recorded which). The receptor set was obtained from a man between 18 and 35 years old who had mild COVID-19 (a few samples of this study predate the infection). Cell type and time point are not known.

This clonotype was observed a handful of times. The rearrangement links TRBV29-1 to TRBJ1-2; 7 bases match TRBD1. There are 12 residues in the CDR3. Germline V lookup: CDR1 SQVTM, CDR2 ANQGSEA. Germline trimming cut 7 bases from V and 0 bases from J; bases unmatched to any gene: 2. The CDR3 DNA follows: TGCAGCGGCAGGGGGGCTAACTATGGCTACACCTTC. It yields the protein CSGRGANYGYTF.

The chain carries TRBV20-1 and TRBJ2-7; perhaps TRBD2 as D (6 bases). The CDR3 covers 15 residues. Trimming left V 3 bases short and J 6 bases short, with 21 bases between. Germline values: CDR1 DFQATT, CDR2 SNEGSKA (reference sequence). The CDR3 spells CSARGEDYDRGEQYV. The DNA for the CDR3 is TGCAGTGCTAGGGGGGAGGACTACGACCGAGGCGAGCAGTACGTC.

The chain has TRBV19 and TRBJ1-5; 9 bases are a match to TRBD1. With V trimmed by 6 bases and J by 3 bases, 6 bases remained unmatched. The CDR3 has 15 residues. Germline V gene sequence: CDR1 LNHDA, CDR2 SQIVND (reference sequence). In DNA, the CDR3 is TGTGCCAGTAGCCCCAGGGACAGGGTCAATCAGCCCCAGCATTTT. Its translation is CASSPRDRVNQPQHF.

In its sample, this clonotype was seen a few times. The chain employs TRBV6-2 or TRBV6-3 and TRBJ2-7; D perhaps matches TRBD1 (6 bases). Germline V gene data show CDR1 as MNHEY and CDR2 as SVGEGT. The V end was cut by 0 bases, the J end by 1 base, with 13 bases between. The CDR3 length is 16 residues. DNA of the CDR3: TGTGCCAGCAGTTACTCGGTAGGACAGCCTTCCTACGAGCAGTACTTC. It specifies CASSYSVGQPSYEQYF.

This clonotype showed up just a few times. The chain combines TRBV7-8 with TRBJ2-5; D is ambiguous. V was trimmed by 5 bases and J by 4 bases, leaving 8 bases between them. The CDR3 spans 12 residues. Per germline, CDR1 SGHVS and CDR2 FQNEAQ. The CDR3: CASSRSRETQYF. In DNA, the CDR3 is TGTGCCAGCAGCAGATCCCGAGAGACCCAGTACTTC.

This chain connects TRBV7-6 to TRBJ2-5, with 7 bases lining up with TRBD1. The CDR3 runs to 15 residues. Germline trimming cut 0 bases from V and 4 bases from J; bases unmatched to any gene: 5. Germline V CDR1 and CDR2: SGHVS, FNYEAQ. For the CDR3, the DNA is TGTGCCAGCAGCTTAGCAGGGGGCTCGGGAGAGACCCAGTACTTC. Amino acids: CASSLAGGSGETQYF.

J is TRBJ1-2 and V is TRBV20-1; TRBD1 matches 10 bases. This CDR3 is 15 amino acids long. Germline values: CDR1 DFQATT, CDR2 SNEGSKA (reference sequence). Germline trimming cut 0 bases from V and 4 bases from J; bases unmatched to any gene: 5. The CDR3 DNA reads TGCAGTGCTAGAGACCGGGACAGGGGCACCTATGGCTACACCTTC. Translated, it gives CSARDRDRGTYGYTF.

This chain links TRBV20-1 with TRBJ1-2; D call uncertain. This CDR3 region has 14 residues. V was shortened by 0 bases and J by 2 bases, with 10 bases between the two germline ends. The V gene's germline CDR1 is DFQATT and CDR2 SNEGSKA (reference sequence). DNA of the CDR3: TGCAGTGCTAGAGAGCAGGAAAGGAACTATGGCTACACCTTC. Its protein is CSAREQERNYGYTF.

This clonotype was recorded at least ten times. V is TRBV4-2 and J is TRBJ2-5, with TRBD1 matching over 11 bases. CDR3 size: 15 residues. J gave up 4 bases and V 2 bases, and 3 bases lay outside the gene matches. Per germline, CDR1 LGHNA and CDR2 YNFKEQ. CDR3 in amino acids: CASSQTDRGPETQYF. The DNA of the CDR3 is TGTGCCAGCAGCCAAACGGACAGGGGGCCAGAGACCCAGTACTTC.

CDR3 sequence: CSVAGTGAAEQYF. CDR3 in DNA: TGCAGCGTTGCAGGGACGGGAGCGGCCGAGCAGTACTTC. The chain uses TRBV29-1 and TRBJ2-7; D possibly corresponds to TRBD2 (6 bases). In germline, CDR1 is SQVTM, CDR2 ANQGSEA. V lost 4 bases and J lost 6, with 16 bases in between. The CDR3 totals 13 residues.

This chain connects TRBV6-5 to TRBJ1-1; D might be TRBD1 (6 bases). The CDR3 extends over 16 amino acids. Trimming pared 5 bases from V and 3 bases from J, leaving 19 bases between. Germline V CDR1 and CDR2: MNHEY, SVGAGI. CDR3 amino acids: CASSRTAPRWYTEAFF. DNA for the CDR3: TGTGCCAGCAGTAGGACAGCCCCGCGATGGTACACTGAAGCTTTCTTT.